Listed below are T cell receptor beta chains from one sample, sequenced in a study of shared clonotypes between healthy human individuals. Here immunoSEQ multiplex PCR was the method, and the copy in TCRdb shows in-frame clones only, minus some. The repertoire has millions of clones, about 93% of them found once; the top ten carry 1.7%. Input material: naive CD8+ T cells from PBMCs. These receptors were obtained from a man aged 18 to 29 in good health. Some clones in this sample may be carry-over from other donors' samples. CDR3s include the opening cysteine and the closing phenylalanine or tryptophan. D genes are given only for firm matches. For some rows the clone size is stated as once, few or many, or as a class when expanded; others skip it.

clone size: .
D gene: .
V gene: TRBV28
J gene: TRBJ1-1
CDR3 DNA: TGTGCCAGCAGTCTACGGTTGGCAGGGGCTTGGTACACTGAAGCTTTCTTT
CDR3 protein: CASSLRLAGAWYTEAFF

clone size: .
D gene: TRBD2
V gene: TRBV28
J gene: TRBJ2-5
CDR3 DNA: TGTGCCAGCAGTTTAGTCCTAGCGGGAGGGCGGGGGACCCAGTACTTC
CDR3 protein: CASSLVLAGGRGTQYF

clone size: .
D gene: TRBD1
V gene: TRBV11-1
J gene: TRBJ2-3
CDR3 DNA: TGTGCCAGCAGCTTAGCGATTAGGGGGCAGCTCACAGATACGCAGTATTTT
CDR3 protein: CASSLAIRGQLTDTQYF

clone size: once
D gene: .
V gene: TRBV13
J gene: TRBJ2-7
CDR3 DNA: TGTGCCAGCAGCTCTCACTCAACAGGGATTCCCTACGAGCAGTACTTC
CDR3 protein: CASSSHSTGIPYEQYF

clone size: .
D gene: .
V gene: TRBV6-1
J gene: TRBJ2-7
CDR3 DNA: TGTGCCAGCAGTGAATTCGTATGGGGGGAAAGCTCCTACGAGCAGTACTTC
CDR3 protein: CASSEFVWGESSYEQYF

clone size: .
D gene: .
V gene: TRBV4-1
J gene: TRBJ2-1
CDR3 DNA: TGCGCCAGCAGCCATGGTAGCGTTGAGCAGTTCTTC
CDR3 protein: CASSHGSVEQFF

clone size: .
D gene: .
V gene: TRBV10-3
J gene: TRBJ2-7
CDR3 DNA: TGTGCCATCAGTGAGTCATGGCCCTACGAGCAGTACTTC
CDR3 protein: CAISESWPYEQYF

clone size: .
D gene: .
V gene: TRBV5-1
J gene: TRBJ2-7
CDR3 DNA: TGCGCCAGCAGCCCTGACAGCAGCAGAATCTACGAGCAGTACTTC
CDR3 protein: CASSPDSSRIYEQYF

clone size: .
D gene: TRBD2
V gene: TRBV5-8
J gene: TRBJ2-1
CDR3 DNA: TGTGCCAGCAGTCCATGGACTAGCGGGAGGGATGAGCAGTTCTTC
CDR3 protein: CASSPWTSGRDEQFF

clone size: .
D gene: .
V gene: TRBV27
J gene: TRBJ2-4
CDR3 DNA: TGTGCCAGCAGTCCCAAGCCACGAACCCCGCAAAACATTCAGTACTTC
CDR3 protein: CASSPKPRTPQNIQYF

clone size: .
D gene: .
V gene: TRBV27
J gene: TRBJ2-6
CDR3 DNA: TGTGCCAGCAGTTTTTTTGGGGCCAACGTCCTGACTTTC
CDR3 protein: CASSFFGANVLTF

clone size: .
D gene: TRBD1
V gene: TRBV19
J gene: TRBJ2-7
CDR3 DNA: TGTGCCAGTAGTATAACGGGACAGGGTCCCGCCGAGCAGTACTTC
CDR3 protein: CASSITGQGPAEQYF

clone size: few
D gene: .
V gene: TRBV19
J gene: TRBJ1-5
CDR3 DNA: TGTGCCAGCGCGGGCAGGTCGATGAGCAATCAGCCCCAGCATTTT
CDR3 protein: CASAGRSMSNQPQHF

clone size: .
D gene: .
V gene: TRBV19
J gene: TRBJ2-7
CDR3 DNA: TGTGCCAGTACCAGCAGTTCCTACGAGCAGTACTTC
CDR3 protein: CASTSSSYEQYF

clone size: .
D gene: .
V gene: TRBV7-9
J gene: TRBJ2-7
CDR3 DNA: TGTGCCAGCAGCCTTTCGAGGGGGGGCGAGCAGTACTTC
CDR3 protein: CASSLSRGGEQYF

clone size: once
D gene: TRBD2
V gene: TRBV9
J gene: TRBJ2-3
CDR3 DNA: TGTGCCAGCGCCACTAGCGGGGTTACAGATACGCAGTATTTT
CDR3 protein: CASATSGVTDTQYF

clone size: .
D gene: .
V gene: TRBV5-1
J gene: TRBJ2-7
CDR3 DNA: TGCGCCAGCACTGGTCCCGGAATCATCTACGAGCAGTACTTC
CDR3 protein: CASTGPGIIYEQYF

clone size: .
D gene: .
V gene: TRBV7-9
J gene: TRBJ2-7
CDR3 DNA: TGTGCCAGCAGCCCCCCCTTCTTAAGGACCCCCCACGAGCAGTACTTC
CDR3 protein: CASSPPFLRTPHEQYF

clone size: .
D gene: .
V gene: TRBV6-5
J gene: TRBJ1-6
CDR3 DNA: TGTGCCAGCAGTTACAGAAATTCACCCCTCCACTTT
CDR3 protein: CASSYRNSPLHF

clone size: .
D gene: .
V gene: TRBV5-1
J gene: TRBJ1-1
CDR3 DNA: TGCGCCAGCAGCGACCGACAGAACACTGAAGCTTTCTTT
CDR3 protein: CASSDRQNTEAFF

clone size: .
D gene: TRBD1
V gene: TRBV2
J gene: TRBJ1-1
CDR3 DNA: TGTGCCAGCAGTGAATTGGGGACAGGGGGGAACACTGAAGCTTTCTTT
CDR3 protein: CASSELGTGGNTEAFF

clone size: .
D gene: .
V gene: TRBV13
J gene: TRBJ1-3
CDR3 DNA: TGTGCCAGCAGCCCTCGCCCGTACAGGGAGGCTGGAAACACCATATATTTT
CDR3 protein: CASSPRPYREAGNTIYF

clone size: once
D gene: .
V gene: TRBV27
J gene: TRBJ2-7
CDR3 DNA: TGTGCCAGCAGTCCTACAGGGAGCGCCCACGAGCAGTACTTC
CDR3 protein: CASSPTGSAHEQYF

clone size: .
D gene: TRBD1
V gene: TRBV7-8
J gene: TRBJ2-7
CDR3 DNA: TGTGCCAGCAGCTTTACGGACAGGGCCCACGAGCAGTACTTC
CDR3 protein: CASSFTDRAHEQYF

clone size: .
D gene: .
V gene: TRBV10-1
J gene: TRBJ2-7
CDR3 DNA: TGCGCCAGCAGTCGGTACGAGCAGTACTTC
CDR3 protein: CASSRYEQYF

clone size: .
D gene: .
V gene: TRBV19
J gene: TRBJ1-1
CDR3 DNA: TGTGCCAGTAGTCTAACACCGGGGGTTAACACTGAAGCTTTCTTT
CDR3 protein: CASSLTPGVNTEAFF

clone size: .
D gene: .
V gene: TRBV5-6
J gene: TRBJ1-5
CDR3 DNA: TGTGCCAGCAGCTCGGGCTCCGGGAGCAATCAGCCCCAGCATTTT
CDR3 protein: CASSSGSGSNQPQHF

clone size: .
D gene: .
V gene: TRBV4-3
J gene: TRBJ2-5
CDR3 DNA: TGCGCCAGCAGCCAAGAACCGGGCGGCCTCCTGGAGACCCAGTACTTC
CDR3 protein: CASSQEPGGLLETQYF

clone size: .
D gene: TRBD1
V gene: TRBV30
J gene: TRBJ2-5
CDR3 DNA: TGTGCCTGGAGTTACGGACAGGGCTACGCGCAGTACTTC
CDR3 protein: CAWSYGQGYAQYF

clone size: .
D gene: TRBD2
V gene: TRBV7-9
J gene: TRBJ2-3
CDR3 DNA: TGTGCCAGCAGCTTATCTAGCGGGAGGGCCCCAGATACGCAGTATTTT
CDR3 protein: CASSLSSGRAPDTQYF

clone size: .
D gene: TRBD1
V gene: TRBV2
J gene: TRBJ2-7
CDR3 DNA: TGTGCCAGCAGTGAAGGGTTAGGGGGCCTCTACGAGCAGTACTTC
CDR3 protein: CASSEGLGGLYEQYF

clone size: .
D gene: TRBD2
V gene: TRBV28
J gene: TRBJ2-1
CDR3 DNA: TGTGCCAGCAGTTCCCGGTTAGGGACTAGCGGCTACAATGAGCAGTTCTTC
CDR3 protein: CASSSRLGTSGYNEQFF

clone size: .
D gene: .
V gene: TRBV6-6
J gene: TRBJ2-3
CDR3 DNA: TGTGCCAGCAGTTACTCGGCGGGACCAGATACGCAGTATTTT
CDR3 protein: CASSYSAGPDTQYF

clone size: .
D gene: TRBD1
V gene: TRBV6-5
J gene: TRBJ2-7
CDR3 DNA: TGTGCCAGCAGTTATGAAACAGGGGGCGCGGACGAGCAGTACTTC
CDR3 protein: CASSYETGGADEQYF

clone size: .
D gene: TRBD1
V gene: TRBV4-3
J gene: TRBJ2-7
CDR3 DNA: TGCGCCAGCAGCGCCGGGACAGGGTCCTACGAGCAGTACTTC
CDR3 protein: CASSAGTGSYEQYF

clone size: .
D gene: TRBD2
V gene: TRBV9
J gene: TRBJ2-7
CDR3 DNA: TGTGCCAGCAGCGTAGGAATTAGCGGGTCGACCTACGAGCAGTACTTC
CDR3 protein: CASSVGISGSTYEQYF

clone size: .
D gene: .
V gene: TRBV5-1
J gene: TRBJ2-1
CDR3 DNA: TGCGCCAGCAGCGAGGTAGCCCTTATCCCAAGCTCCTACAATGAGCAGTTCTTC
CDR3 protein: CASSEVALIPSSYNEQFF

clone size: .
D gene: .
V gene: TRBV14
J gene: TRBJ2-7
CDR3 DNA: TGTGCCAGCAGCCAAAGGTACTACTACGAGCAGTACTTC
CDR3 protein: CASSQRYYYEQYF

clone size: .
D gene: .
V gene: TRBV19
J gene: TRBJ2-1
CDR3 DNA: TGTGCCAGTAGTATAACTCAGCTATACAATGAGCAGTTCTTC
CDR3 protein: CASSITQLYNEQFF

clone size: .
D gene: TRBD2
V gene: TRBV27
J gene: TRBJ2-7
CDR3 DNA: TGTGCCAGCAGTTTATCGTTAGCGGGAGCTAGTGAGCAGTACTTC
CDR3 protein: CASSLSLAGASEQYF

clone size: once
D gene: .
V gene: TRBV9
J gene: TRBJ1-4
CDR3 DNA: TGTGCCAGCAATTCGGGGGAAAGGGAAAAACTGTTTTTT
CDR3 protein: CASNSGEREKLFF

clone size: .
D gene: .
V gene: TRBV2
J gene: TRBJ2-7
CDR3 DNA: TGTGCCAGCAGTGAGGGGGCAGCAGAAATCTTC
CDR3 protein: CASSEGAAEIF

clone size: .
D gene: .
V gene: TRBV27
J gene: TRBJ2-1
CDR3 DNA: TGTGCCAGCAGTTCCGGGACACTCGAGCAGTTCTTC
CDR3 protein: CASSSGTLEQFF

clone size: .
D gene: TRBD2
V gene: TRBV6-1
J gene: TRBJ2-1
CDR3 DNA: TGTGCCAGCAGTGAGGGTAGCGGGAGGGGGGAGCGTGATGAGCAGTTCTTC
CDR3 protein: CASSEGSGRGERDEQFF

clone size: .
D gene: .
V gene: TRBV10-2
J gene: TRBJ2-2
CDR3 DNA: TGCGCCAGCAGTGAGAGGAAGGATGAGTGGACCGGGGAGCTGTTTTTT
CDR3 protein: CASSERKDEWTGELFF

clone size: .
D gene: TRBD1
V gene: TRBV27
J gene: TRBJ2-1
CDR3 DNA: TGTGCCAGCGGCCTCAGGGGGCCGGCCTACAATGAGCAGTTCTTC
CDR3 protein: CASGLRGPAYNEQFF

clone size: .
D gene: TRBD2
V gene: TRBV10-3
J gene: TRBJ2-7
CDR3 DNA: TGTGCCATCAGTGAGTTAGAGTTTGGGAGGGGCAGCTCCTACGAGCAGTACTTC
CDR3 protein: CAISELEFGRGSSYEQYF

clone size: .
D gene: .
V gene: TRBV9
J gene: TRBJ2-5
CDR3 DNA: TGTGCCAGCAGCGCAAACAGGGACCGAGAGACCCAGTACTTC
CDR3 protein: CASSANRDRETQYF

clone size: .
D gene: .
V gene: TRBV15
J gene: TRBJ2-7
CDR3 DNA: TGTGCCACCAGCAACCGGGCCAAATTCTACGAGCAGTACTTC
CDR3 protein: CATSNRAKFYEQYF

clone size: .
D gene: TRBD1
V gene: TRBV18
J gene: TRBJ2-5
CDR3 DNA: TGTGCCAGCTCACCGGGGACAGAAGAGACCCAGTACTTC
CDR3 protein: CASSPGTEETQYF

clone size: once
D gene: .
V gene: TRBV9
J gene: TRBJ2-5
CDR3 DNA: TGTGCCAGCAGCTCTCGGGACCTGGAGACCCAGTACTTC
CDR3 protein: CASSSRDLETQYF

clone size: once
D gene: .
V gene: TRBV19
J gene: TRBJ2-7
CDR3 DNA: TGTGCCAGTAGTATCTATTTTGGAGCGTCAGGGGAGAACGAGCAGTACTTC
CDR3 protein: CASSIYFGASGENEQYF

clone size: .
D gene: TRBD2
V gene: TRBV14
J gene: TRBJ2-5
CDR3 DNA: TGTGCCAGCAGCGGGACTAGAAGAGAGACCCAGTACTTC
CDR3 protein: CASSGTRRETQYF

clone size: once
D gene: TRBD1
V gene: TRBV5-6
J gene: TRBJ2-7
CDR3 DNA: TGTGCCAGCAGCTTCGGGACAGGGATAATCTACGAGCAGTACTTC
CDR3 protein: CASSFGTGIIYEQYF

clone size: .
D gene: .
V gene: TRBV9
J gene: TRBJ1-4
CDR3 DNA: TGTGCCAGCAGCTCCGGGCCAGGGCGTTCCTTTGAAAAACTGTTTTTT
CDR3 protein: CASSSGPGRSFEKLFF

clone size: .
D gene: TRBD2
V gene: TRBV27
J gene: TRBJ2-7
CDR3 DNA: TGTGCCAGCAGTGAGAGCGGGAGGGCCCACGAGCAGTACTTC
CDR3 protein: CASSESGRAHEQYF

clone size: .
D gene: .
V gene: TRBV10-3
J gene: TRBJ1-1
CDR3 DNA: TGTGCCATCGGTCGGGATGGGGGTGGGAGGAACACTGAAGCTTTCTTT
CDR3 protein: CAIGRDGGGRNTEAFF

clone size: .
D gene: .
V gene: TRBV27
J gene: TRBJ2-7
CDR3 DNA: TGTGCCAGCAGTCTCCGCCCACAGGGACGCGAGCAGTACTTC
CDR3 protein: CASSLRPQGREQYF

clone size: .
D gene: TRBD2
V gene: TRBV4-3
J gene: TRBJ2-1
CDR3 DNA: TGCGCCAGCAGCCCAGGGACTAGCGGCTCCTACAATGAGCAGTTCTTC
CDR3 protein: CASSPGTSGSYNEQFF